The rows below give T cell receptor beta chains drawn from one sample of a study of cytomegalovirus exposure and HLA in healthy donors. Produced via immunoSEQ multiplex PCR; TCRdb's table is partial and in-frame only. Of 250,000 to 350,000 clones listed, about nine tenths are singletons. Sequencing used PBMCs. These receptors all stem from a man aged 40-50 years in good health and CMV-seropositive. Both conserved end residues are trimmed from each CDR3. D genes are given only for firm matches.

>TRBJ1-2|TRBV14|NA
ASSPLGGNYGYT
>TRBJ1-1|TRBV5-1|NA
ASSYGMSNTEAF
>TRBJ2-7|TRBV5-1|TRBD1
ASSFDRTGGYEQY
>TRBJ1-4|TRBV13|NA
ASSFRTATNEKLF
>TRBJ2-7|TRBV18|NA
ASSPPKWSLATYEQY
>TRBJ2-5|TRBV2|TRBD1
ASRGTGGTQETQY
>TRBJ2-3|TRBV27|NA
ASSTLWQGLRDTQY
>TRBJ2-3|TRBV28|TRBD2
ASSLGGGVDTQY
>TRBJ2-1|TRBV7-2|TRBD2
ASSPGGGAGAYNEQF
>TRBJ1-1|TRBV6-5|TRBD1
ASRSRGRWEYAF
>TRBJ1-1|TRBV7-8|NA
ASSLGGSRLVNTEAF
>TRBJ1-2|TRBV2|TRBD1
ASSTAKDRGPSNGYT
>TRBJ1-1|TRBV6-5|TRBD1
ASRRRDSNTEAF
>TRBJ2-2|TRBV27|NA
ARGRNTGELF
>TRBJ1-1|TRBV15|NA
ATSPLEGEVDTEAF
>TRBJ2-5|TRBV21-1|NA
ASPGGDRQETQY
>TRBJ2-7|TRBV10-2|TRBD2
ASSRLAGGTDEQY
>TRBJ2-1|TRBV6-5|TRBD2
ASSRGLAENNEQF
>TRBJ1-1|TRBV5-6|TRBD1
ASSARGERTEAF
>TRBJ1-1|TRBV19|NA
ASSSRGGGNTEAF
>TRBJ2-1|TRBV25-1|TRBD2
ASSPSGRLGNEQF
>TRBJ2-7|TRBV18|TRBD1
ASSPARTGFYHEQY
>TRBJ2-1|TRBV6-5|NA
ASSYLDEQF
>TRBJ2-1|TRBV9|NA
ASSVEAGHYNEQF
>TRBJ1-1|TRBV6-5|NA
ASSYRGSTEAF
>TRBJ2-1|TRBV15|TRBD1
ATSRGTGSNEQF
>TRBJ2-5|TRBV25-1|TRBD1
ASSEYETGETQY
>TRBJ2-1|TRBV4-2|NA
ASSLGLRKSYNEQF
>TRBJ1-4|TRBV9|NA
ASSPGQRANEKLF
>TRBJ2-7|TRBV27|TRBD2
ASSLSGLAAYEQY
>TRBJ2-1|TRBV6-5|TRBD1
ASSYRGQVGEQF
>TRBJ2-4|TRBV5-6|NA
ASSLVMARKNIQY
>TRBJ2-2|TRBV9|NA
ASSPLTNKNTGELF
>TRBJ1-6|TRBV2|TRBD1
ASSVTGPNSPLH
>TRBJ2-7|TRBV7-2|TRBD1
ASSDRDRLSYEQY
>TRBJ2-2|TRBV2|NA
ASSEGGAGELF
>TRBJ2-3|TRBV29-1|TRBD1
SVFGTGEDTQY
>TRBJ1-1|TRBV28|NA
ASSLLRGRGNTEAF
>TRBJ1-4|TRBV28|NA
ASSYRATNEKLF
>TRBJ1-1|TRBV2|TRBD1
ASSAQGAGTEAF
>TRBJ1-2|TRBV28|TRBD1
ASGQGHRNYGYT
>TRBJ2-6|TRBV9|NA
ASSVGVPGANVLT
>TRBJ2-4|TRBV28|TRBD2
ASTAGGKGKNIQY
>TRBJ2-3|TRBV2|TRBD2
ASSRNSGSGTDTQY
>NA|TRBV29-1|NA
SVDTPGGSYEQY
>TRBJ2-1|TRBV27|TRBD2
ASKTSGNYNEQF
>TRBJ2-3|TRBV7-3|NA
ASSLGLVPSDTQY
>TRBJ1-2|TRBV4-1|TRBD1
ASSQPGQGNGYT